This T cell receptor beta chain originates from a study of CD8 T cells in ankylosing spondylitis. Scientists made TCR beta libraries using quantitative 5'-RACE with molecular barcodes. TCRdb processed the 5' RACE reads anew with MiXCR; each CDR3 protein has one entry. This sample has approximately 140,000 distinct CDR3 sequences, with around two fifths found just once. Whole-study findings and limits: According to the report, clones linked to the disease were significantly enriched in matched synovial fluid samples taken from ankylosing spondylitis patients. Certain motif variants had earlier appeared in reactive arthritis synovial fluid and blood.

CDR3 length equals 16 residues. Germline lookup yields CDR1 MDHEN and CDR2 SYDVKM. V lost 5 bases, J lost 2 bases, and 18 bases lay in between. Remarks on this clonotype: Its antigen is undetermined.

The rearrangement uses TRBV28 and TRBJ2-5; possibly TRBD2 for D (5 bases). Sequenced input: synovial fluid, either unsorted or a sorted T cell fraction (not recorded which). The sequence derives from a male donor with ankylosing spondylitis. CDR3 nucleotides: TGTGCCAGCAGTCTCCGGAGGACCCCGCTACAAGAGACCCAGTACTTC. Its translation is CASSLRRTPLQETQYF.